The clone carrying this T cell receptor beta chain was seen a handful of times. Its antigen remains unidentified. The data belong to a study of T cell responses to AZD1222 COVID-19 vaccine. Findings of the study overall: Spike was spanned by vaccine-associated CD4 TCRs, with dominance at 160-218 and 743-854. Following two doses of AZD1222, Spike-specific TCR breadth and depth rose. White British donors predominated, females outnumbered males, and clonal diversity was possibly underestimated.

Profiling relied on immunoSEQ multiplex PCR, and the TCRdb table lists in-frame clones only, not all of them. Of approximately 160,000 clones listed, approximately 88% are singletons. Trimming took off 3 bases at V and 6 bases at J, with 9 bases between the two ends. The CDR3 is 13 amino acids. Germline-derived CDR1 and CDR2 are LNHDA and SQIVND (reference sequence). This chain links TRBV19 with TRBJ1-5; D is uncertain. The sequences come from peripheral blood, collected on day 0 of MenACWY control vaccination. The clonotype originates from an adult in good health. The DNA for the CDR3 is TGTGCCAGTAGTATGCTGGTGGTTCAGCCCCAGCATTTT. It translates to CASSMLVVQPQHF.